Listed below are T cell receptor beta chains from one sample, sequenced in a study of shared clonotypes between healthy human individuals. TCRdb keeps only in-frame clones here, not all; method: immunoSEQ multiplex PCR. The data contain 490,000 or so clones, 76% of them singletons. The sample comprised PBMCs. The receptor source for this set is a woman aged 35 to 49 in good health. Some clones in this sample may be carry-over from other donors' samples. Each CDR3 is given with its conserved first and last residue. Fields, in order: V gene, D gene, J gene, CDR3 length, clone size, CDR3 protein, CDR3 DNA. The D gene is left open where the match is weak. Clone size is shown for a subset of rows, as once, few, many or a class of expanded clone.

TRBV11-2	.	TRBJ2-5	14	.	CASRREGAQETQYF	TGTGCCAGCAGGAGGGAGGGGGCGCAAGAGACCCAGTACTTC
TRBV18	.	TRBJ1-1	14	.	CASSPAGRETEAFF	TGTGCCAGCTCACCGGCAGGGAGGGAAACTGAAGCTTTCTTT
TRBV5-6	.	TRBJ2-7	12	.	CASSSGSYEQYF	TGTGCCAGCAGCTCGGGGTCCTACGAGCAGTACTTC
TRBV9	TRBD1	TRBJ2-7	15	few	CASSVGQGDSYEQYF	TGTGCCAGCAGCGTAGGACAGGGGGATTCCTACGAGCAGTACTTC
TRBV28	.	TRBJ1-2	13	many	CASSLYQDFGYTF	TGTGCCAGCAGTTTATATCAAGATTTTGGCTACACCTTC
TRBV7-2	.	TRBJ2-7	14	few	CASSLAGGSYEQYF	TGTGCCAGCAGCTTAGCGGGGGGTTCCTACGAGCAGTACTTC
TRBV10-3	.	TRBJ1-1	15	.	CAITGEGHQNTEAFF	TGTGCCATCACGGGAGAGGGACACCAGAACACTGAAGCTTTCTTT
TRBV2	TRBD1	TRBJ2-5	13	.	CASGGQGRETQYF	TGTGCCAGCGGCGGACAGGGGAGGGAGACCCAGTACTTC
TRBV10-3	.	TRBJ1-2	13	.	CAISGTGNYGYTF	TGTGCCATCAGTGGAACAGGGAACTATGGCTACACCTTC
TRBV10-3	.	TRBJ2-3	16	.	CAISESGGGNTDTQYF	TGTGCCATCAGTGAGTCGGGGGGCGGGAACACAGATACGCAGTATTTT
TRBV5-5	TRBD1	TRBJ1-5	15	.	CASSSTTGGNQPQHF	TGTGCCAGCAGCTCCACAACAGGGGGGAATCAGCCCCAGCATTTT
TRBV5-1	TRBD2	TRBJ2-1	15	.	CASSLEAGVNNEQFF	TGCGCCAGCAGCTTGGAAGCGGGAGTAAACAATGAGCAGTTCTTC
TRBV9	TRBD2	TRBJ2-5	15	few	CASSYAGLAGETQYF	TGTGCCAGCAGCTACGCCGGACTAGCGGGAGAGACCCAGTACTTC
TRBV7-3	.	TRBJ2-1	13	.	CASSYGVYNEQFF	TGTGCCAGCAGCTACGGGGTCTACAATGAGCAGTTCTTC
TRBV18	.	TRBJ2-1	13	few	CASSGGSYNEQFF	TGTGCCAGCTCAGGGGGCTCCTACAATGAGCAGTTCTTC
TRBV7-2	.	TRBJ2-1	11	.	CASSPWGEQFF	TGTGCCAGCAGCCCGTGGGGGGAGCAGTTCTTC
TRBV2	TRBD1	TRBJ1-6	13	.	CAMGQKHNSPLHF	TGTGCCATGGGACAGAAACATAATTCACCCCTCCACTTT
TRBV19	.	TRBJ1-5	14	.	CASSTGTRNQPQHF	TGTGCCAGTAGTACCGGGACTCGCAATCAGCCCCAGCATTTT
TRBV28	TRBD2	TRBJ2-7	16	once	CASSSIAGGPSGEQYF	TGTGCCAGCAGTTCGATAGCGGGAGGCCCCTCGGGTGAGCAGTACTTC
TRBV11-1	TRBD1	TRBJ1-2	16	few	CASSSRPTGGHYGYTF	TGTGCCAGCAGCTCCCGACCGACAGGGGGACACTATGGCTACACCTTC
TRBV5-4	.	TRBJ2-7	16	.	CASSLGGRTTNYEQYF	TGTGCCAGCAGCTTGGGTGGAAGGACTACCAACTACGAGCAGTACTTC
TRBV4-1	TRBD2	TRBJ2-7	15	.	CASSQPPGLAGEQYF	TGCGCCAGCAGCCAACCCCCGGGACTAGCCGGCGAGCAGTACTTC
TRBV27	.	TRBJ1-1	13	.	CASSLSRNTEAFF	TGTGCCAGCAGTTTATCCAGGAACACTGAAGCTTTCTTT
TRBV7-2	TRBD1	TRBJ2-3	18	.	CASSLVEPGQRSTDTQYF	TGTGCCAGCAGCTTAGTGGAACCGGGACAGCGTAGCACAGATACGCAGTATTTT
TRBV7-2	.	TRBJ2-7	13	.	CASSPDPIYEQYF	TGTGCCAGCAGCCCTGACCCAATCTACGAGCAGTACTTC
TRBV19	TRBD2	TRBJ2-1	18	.	CASSPGLAGGLGIHEQFF	TGTGCCAGTAGTCCGGGACTAGCGGGAGGGCTCGGTATCCATGAGCAGTTCTTC
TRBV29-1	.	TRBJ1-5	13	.	CRVSSGGNKPQHF	TGCAGAGTCTCCTCGGGGGGCAATAAGCCCCAGCATTTT
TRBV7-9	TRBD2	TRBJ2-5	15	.	CASSFTGGRQETQYF	TGTGCCAGCAGCTTTACGGGAGGAAGGCAAGAGACCCAGTACTTC
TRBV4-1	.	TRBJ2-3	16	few	CASSQGPSVVGDTQYF	TGCGCCAGCAGCCAAGGTCCTTCGGTGGTAGGAGATACGCAGTATTTT
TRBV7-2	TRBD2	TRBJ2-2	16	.	CASSSASGIRTGELFF	TGTGCCAGCAGCTCGGCTAGCGGGATTCGCACCGGGGAGCTGTTTTTT
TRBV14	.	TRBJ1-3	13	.	CASSLPSGNTIYF	TGTGCCAGCAGCCTCCCTTCTGGAAACACCATATATTTT
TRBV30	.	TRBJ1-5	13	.	CAWTTGTYQPQHF	TGTGCCTGGACCACAGGGACCTATCAGCCCCAGCATTTT
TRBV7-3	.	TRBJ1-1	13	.	CASGRGMNTEAFF	TGTGCCTCGGGGCGGGGCATGAACACTGAAGCTTTCTTT
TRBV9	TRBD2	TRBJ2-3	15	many	CASSRSSGGTDTQYF	TGTGCCAGCAGCAGGTCTAGCGGGGGCACAGATACGCAGTATTTT
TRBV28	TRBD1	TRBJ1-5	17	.	CASSRQGLVRSNQPQHF	TGTGCCAGCAGTCGACAGGGGCTAGTCCGTAGCAATCAGCCCCAGCATTTT
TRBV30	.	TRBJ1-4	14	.	CAWSARGTDEKLFF	TGTGCCTGGAGCGCCAGGGGAACGGATGAAAAACTGTTTTTT
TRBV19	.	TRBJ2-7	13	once	CASSITPSYEQYF	TGTGCCAGTAGTATAACCCCCAGCTACGAGCAGTACTTC
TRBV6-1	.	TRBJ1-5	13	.	CASSDMGTQPQHF	TGTGCCAGCAGTGACATGGGGACTCAGCCCCAGCATTTT
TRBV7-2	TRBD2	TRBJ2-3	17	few	CASSLQTSGIATDTQYF	TGTGCCAGCAGCCTTCAGACTAGCGGGATCGCCACAGATACGCAGTATTTT
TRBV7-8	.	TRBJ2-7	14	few	CATNLGSSSYEQYF	TGTGCCACCAACTTGGGATCGAGCTCCTACGAGCAGTACTTC
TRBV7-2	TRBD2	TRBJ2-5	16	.	CASSPRTSGRRETQYF	TGTGCCAGCAGCCCCCGGACTAGCGGGAGGCGAGAGACCCAGTACTTC
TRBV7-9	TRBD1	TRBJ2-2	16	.	CASSSQGASRTGELFF	TGTGCCAGCAGCTCCCAGGGGGCCTCCAGGACCGGGGAGCTGTTTTTT
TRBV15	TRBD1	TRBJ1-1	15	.	CATSRDLGGLTEAFF	TGTGCCACCAGCAGGGACCTAGGGGGCCTCACTGAAGCTTTCTTT
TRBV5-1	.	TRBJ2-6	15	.	CASSDIGVGANVLTF	TGCGCCAGCAGTGATATAGGGGTGGGGGCCAACGTCCTGACTTTC
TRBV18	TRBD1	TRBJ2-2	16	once	CTSSPFGTANTGELFF	TGTACCAGCTCACCATTCGGGACAGCGAACACCGGGGAGCTGTTTTTT
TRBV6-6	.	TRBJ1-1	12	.	CASSPGRTKAFF	TGTGCCAGCTCCCCGGGGCGGACTAAAGCTTTCTTT
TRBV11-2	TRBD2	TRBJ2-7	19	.	CASSFNPGLAGGDSYEQYF	TGTGCCAGCAGCTTCAACCCGGGACTGGCGGGAGGAGACTCCTACGAGCAGTACTTC